Described below is a single TCR beta chain sequence and its context. Libraries were prepared by immunoSEQ multiplex PCR; TCRdb keeps only in-frame clonotypes and omits some of them. The sample records nearly 95,000 clones, roughly 80% being singletons. The CDR3 runs to 17 residues. V gave up 5 bases and J gave up 4 bases; unmatched junction bases: 10. Germline CDR1 is SGHTA and CDR2 is FQGNSA. These data originate in a study of radiotherapy plus CTLA-4 blockade in lung cancer. This chain connects TRBV7-2 to TRBJ2-6; TRBD1 aligns across 8 bases. The clonotype originates from a human donor with non-small cell lung cancer that progressed on radiotherapy plus ipilimumab. The source material was peripheral blood, sampled from a patient treated with radiotherapy plus ipilimumab. The CDR3 is CASSQGQGLSGANVLTF. CDR3 coding DNA: TGTGCCAGCAGCCAAGGACAGGGACTCTCCGGGGCCAACGTCCTGACTTTC.